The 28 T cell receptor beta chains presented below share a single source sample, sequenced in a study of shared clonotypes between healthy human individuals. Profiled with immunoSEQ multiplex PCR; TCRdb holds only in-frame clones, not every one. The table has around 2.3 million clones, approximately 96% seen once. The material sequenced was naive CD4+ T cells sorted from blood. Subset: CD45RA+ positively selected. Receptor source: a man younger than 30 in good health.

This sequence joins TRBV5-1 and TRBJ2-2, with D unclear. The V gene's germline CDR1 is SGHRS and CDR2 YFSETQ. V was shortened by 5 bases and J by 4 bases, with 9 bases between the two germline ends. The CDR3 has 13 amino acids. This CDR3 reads CASRVGPTGELFF. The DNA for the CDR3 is TGCGCCAGCAGAGTGGGCCCCACCGGGGAGCTGTTTTTT. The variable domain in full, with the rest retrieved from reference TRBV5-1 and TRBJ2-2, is KAGVTQTPRYLIKTRGQQVTLSCSPISGHRSVSWYQQTPGQGLQFLFEYFSETQRNKGNFPGRFSGRQFSNSRSEMNVSTLELGDSALYLCASRVGPTGELFFGEGSRLTVL.

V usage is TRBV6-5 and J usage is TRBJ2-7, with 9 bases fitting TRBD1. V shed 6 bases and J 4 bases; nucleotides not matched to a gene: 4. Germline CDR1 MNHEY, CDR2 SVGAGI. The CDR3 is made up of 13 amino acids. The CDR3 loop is CASSRDREYEQYF. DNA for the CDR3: TGTGCCAGCAGCCGGGACAGGGAGTACGAGCAGTACTTC.

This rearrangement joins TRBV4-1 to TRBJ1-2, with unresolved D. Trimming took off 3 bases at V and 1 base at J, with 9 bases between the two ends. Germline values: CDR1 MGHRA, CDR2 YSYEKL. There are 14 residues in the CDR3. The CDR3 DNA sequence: TGCGCCAGCAGCCAGGTTGCGGATAACTATGGCTACACCTTC. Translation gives CASSQVADNYGYTF.

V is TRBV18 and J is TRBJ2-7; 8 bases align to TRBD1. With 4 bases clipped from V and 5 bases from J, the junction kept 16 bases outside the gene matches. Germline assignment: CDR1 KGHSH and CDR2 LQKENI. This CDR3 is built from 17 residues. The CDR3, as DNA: TGTGCCAGCTCACGAACCCTAACCGGGACAGGTGGAAACGAGCAGTACTTC. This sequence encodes CASSRTLTGTGGNEQYF.

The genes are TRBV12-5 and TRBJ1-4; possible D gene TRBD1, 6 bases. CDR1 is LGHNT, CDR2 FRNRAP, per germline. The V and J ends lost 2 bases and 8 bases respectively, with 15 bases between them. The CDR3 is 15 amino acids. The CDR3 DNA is TGTGCTAGTGGTTTGATGGGGGCGCAGGGGGAAAAACTGTTTTTT. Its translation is CASGLMGAQGEKLFF. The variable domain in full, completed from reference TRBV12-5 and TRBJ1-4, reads DARVTQTPRHKVTEMGQEVTMRCQPILGHNTVFWYRQTMMQGLELLAYFRNRAPLDDSGMPKDRFSAEMPDATLATLKIQPSEPRDSAVYFCASGLMGAQGEKLFFGSGTQLSVL.

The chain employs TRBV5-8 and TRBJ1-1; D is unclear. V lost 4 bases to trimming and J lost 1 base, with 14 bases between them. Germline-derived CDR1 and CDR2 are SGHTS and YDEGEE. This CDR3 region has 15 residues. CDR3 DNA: TGTGCCAGCAGCCTCTGGGGTGTGGGGAACACTGAAGCTTTCTTT. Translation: CASSLWGVGNTEAFF.

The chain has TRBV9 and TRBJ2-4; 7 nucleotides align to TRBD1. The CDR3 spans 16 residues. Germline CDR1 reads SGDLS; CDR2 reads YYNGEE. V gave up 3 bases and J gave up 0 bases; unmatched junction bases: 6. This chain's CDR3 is CASSDGQDLAKNIQYF. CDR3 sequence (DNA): TGTGCCAGCAGCGACGGACAGGATCTAGCCAAAAACATTCAGTACTTC.

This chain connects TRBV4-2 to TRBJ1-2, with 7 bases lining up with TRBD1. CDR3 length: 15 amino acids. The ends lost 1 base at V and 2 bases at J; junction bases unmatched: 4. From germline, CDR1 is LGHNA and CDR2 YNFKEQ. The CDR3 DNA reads TGTGCCAGCAGCCAAGCCTTGACAGGGAACTATGGCTACACCTTC. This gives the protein CASSQALTGNYGYTF.

The CDR3 DNA follows: TGTGCCAGCAGCTTAGTTGACAGCTACGAGCAGTACTTC. Protein sequence: CASSLVDSYEQYF. The chain carries TRBV7-6 and TRBJ2-7; D is possibly TRBD1 (5 bases). Trimming cost V 1 base and J 3 bases, with 7 bases left between them. Per the germline V gene, CDR1 is SGHVS and CDR2 is FNYEAQ. This CDR3 region has 13 residues.

CDR3 nucleotides: TGTGCCAGCAGCTGGGGCCCCGGGCCTAATTCACCCCTCCACTTT. Its protein product is CASSWGPGPNSPLHF. This rearrangement joins TRBV7-3 to TRBJ1-6, with a possible D match to TRBD1 (5 bases). V was shortened by 4 bases and J by 6 bases, with 13 bases between the two germline ends. The CDR3 sequence is 15 residues long. From germline, CDR1 is SGHTA and CDR2 FQGTGA.

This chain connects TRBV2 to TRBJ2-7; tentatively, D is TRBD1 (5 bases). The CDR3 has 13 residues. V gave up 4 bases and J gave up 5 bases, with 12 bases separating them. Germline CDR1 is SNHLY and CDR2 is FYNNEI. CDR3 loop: CASSVRQRDEQYF. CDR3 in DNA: TGTGCCAGCAGTGTTCGACAGAGAGACGAGCAGTACTTC.

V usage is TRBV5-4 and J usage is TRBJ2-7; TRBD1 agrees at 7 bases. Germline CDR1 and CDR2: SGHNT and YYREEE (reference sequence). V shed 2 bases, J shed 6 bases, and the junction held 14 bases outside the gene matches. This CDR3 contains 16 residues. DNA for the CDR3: TGTGCCAGCAGCTTAGGCAGTAACAGGGGAATGAGCGAGCAGTACTTC. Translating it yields CASSLGSNRGMSEQYF.

The CDR3 region is CASSGRGVNEQYF. The CDR3, as DNA: TGTGCCAGCAGTGGGCGGGGTGTCAACGAGCAGTACTTC. V and J are TRBV25-1 and TRBJ2-7, with D possibly being TRBD2 (6 bases). The V end lost 4 bases, the J end lost 5 bases, and 12 bases lay between the germline ends. The CDR3 has 13 residues. Germline values: CDR1 MGHDK, CDR2 SYGVNS.

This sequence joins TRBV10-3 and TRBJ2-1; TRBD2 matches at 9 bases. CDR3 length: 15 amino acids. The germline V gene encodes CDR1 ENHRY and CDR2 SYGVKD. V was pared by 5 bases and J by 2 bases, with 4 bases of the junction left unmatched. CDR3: CAISTVAGAYNEQFF. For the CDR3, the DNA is TGTGCCATCAGTACAGTAGCGGGAGCCTACAATGAGCAGTTCTTC.

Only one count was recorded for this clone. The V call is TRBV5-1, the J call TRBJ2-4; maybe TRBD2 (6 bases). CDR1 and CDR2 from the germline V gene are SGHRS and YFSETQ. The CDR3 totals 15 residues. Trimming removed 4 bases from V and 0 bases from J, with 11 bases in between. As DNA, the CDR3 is TGCGCCAGCAGCCTAGCGACTGCAGCCAAAAACATTCAGTACTTC. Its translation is CASSLATAAKNIQYF.

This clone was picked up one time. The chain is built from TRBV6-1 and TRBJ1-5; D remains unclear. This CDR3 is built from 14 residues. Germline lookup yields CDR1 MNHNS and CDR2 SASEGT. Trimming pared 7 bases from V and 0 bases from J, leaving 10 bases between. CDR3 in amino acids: CASKEDNSNQPQHF. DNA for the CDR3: TGTGCCAGCAAGGAAGACAATAGCAATCAGCCCCAGCATTTT.

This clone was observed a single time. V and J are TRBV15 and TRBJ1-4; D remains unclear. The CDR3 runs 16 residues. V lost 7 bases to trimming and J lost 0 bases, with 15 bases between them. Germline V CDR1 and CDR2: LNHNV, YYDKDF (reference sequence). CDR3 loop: CATTLGGPATNEKLFF. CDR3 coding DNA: TGTGCCACCACCCTCGGCGGGCCTGCAACTAATGAAAAACTGTTTTTT.

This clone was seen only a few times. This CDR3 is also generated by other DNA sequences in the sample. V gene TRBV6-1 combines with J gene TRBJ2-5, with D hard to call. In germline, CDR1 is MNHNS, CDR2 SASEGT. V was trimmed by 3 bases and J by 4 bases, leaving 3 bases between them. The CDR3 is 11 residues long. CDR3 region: CASSEGETQYF. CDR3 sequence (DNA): TGTGCCAGCAGTGAGGGAGAGACCCAGTACTTC.

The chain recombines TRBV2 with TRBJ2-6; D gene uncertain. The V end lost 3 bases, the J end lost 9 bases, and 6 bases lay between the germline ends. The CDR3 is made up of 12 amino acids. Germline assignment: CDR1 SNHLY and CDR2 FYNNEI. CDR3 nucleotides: TGTGCCAGCAGTGATAGGGACAACGTCCTGACTTTC. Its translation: CASSDRDNVLTF. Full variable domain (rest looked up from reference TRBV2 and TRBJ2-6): EPEVTQTPSHQVTQMGQEVILRCVPISNHLYFYWYRQILGQKVEFLVSFYNNEISEKSEIFDDQFSVERPDGSNFTLKIRSTKLEDSAMYFCASSDRDNVLTFGAGSRLTVL.

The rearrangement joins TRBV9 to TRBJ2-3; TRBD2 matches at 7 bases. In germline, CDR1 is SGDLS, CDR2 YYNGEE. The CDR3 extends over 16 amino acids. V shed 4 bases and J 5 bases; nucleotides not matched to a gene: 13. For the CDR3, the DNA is TGTGCCAGCAGCACTGCTCGGGGAGGGCCCGTAGATACGCAGTATTTT. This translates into CASSTARGGPVDTQYF.

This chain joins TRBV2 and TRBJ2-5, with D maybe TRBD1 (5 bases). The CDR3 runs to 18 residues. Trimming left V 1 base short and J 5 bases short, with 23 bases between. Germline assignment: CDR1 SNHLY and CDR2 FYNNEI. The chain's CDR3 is CASSEDLPTQGIGETQYF. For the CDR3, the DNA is TGTGCCAGCAGTGAAGATCTTCCAACGCAGGGTATCGGGGAGACCCAGTACTTC.

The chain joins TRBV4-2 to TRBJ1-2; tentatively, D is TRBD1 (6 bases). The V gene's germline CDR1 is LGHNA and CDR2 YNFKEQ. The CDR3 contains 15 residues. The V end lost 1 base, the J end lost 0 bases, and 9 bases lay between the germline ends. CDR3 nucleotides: TGTGCCAGCAGCCAAGGCACAGGGTCTAACTATGGCTACACCTTC. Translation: CASSQGTGSNYGYTF.

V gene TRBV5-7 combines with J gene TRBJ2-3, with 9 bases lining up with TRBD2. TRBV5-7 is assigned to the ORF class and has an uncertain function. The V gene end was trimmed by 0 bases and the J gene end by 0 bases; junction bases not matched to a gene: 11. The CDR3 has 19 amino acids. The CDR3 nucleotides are TGTGCCAGCAGCTTGGAGAAGCGGGGGGTCTTTTCGAGCACAGATACGCAGTATTTT. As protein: CASSLEKRGVFSSTDTQYF.

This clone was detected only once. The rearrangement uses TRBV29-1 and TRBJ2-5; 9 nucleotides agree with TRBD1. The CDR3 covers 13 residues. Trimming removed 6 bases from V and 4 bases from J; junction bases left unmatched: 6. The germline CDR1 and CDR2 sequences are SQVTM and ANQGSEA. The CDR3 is CSVDRGSGETQYF. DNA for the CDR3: TGCAGCGTAGACAGGGGGTCTGGAGAGACCCAGTACTTC.

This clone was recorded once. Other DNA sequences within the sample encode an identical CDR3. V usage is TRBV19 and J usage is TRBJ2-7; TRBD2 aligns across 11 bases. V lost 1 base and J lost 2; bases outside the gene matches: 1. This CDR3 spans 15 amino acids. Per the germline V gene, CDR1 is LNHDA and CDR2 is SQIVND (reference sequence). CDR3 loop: CASSIGLAGTYEQYF. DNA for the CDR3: TGTGCCAGTAGTATAGGACTAGCGGGGACCTACGAGCAGTACTTC.

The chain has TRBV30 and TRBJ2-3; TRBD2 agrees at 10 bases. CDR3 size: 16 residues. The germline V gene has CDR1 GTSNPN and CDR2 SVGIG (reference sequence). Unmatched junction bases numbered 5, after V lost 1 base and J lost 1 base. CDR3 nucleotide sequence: TGTGCCTGGAGTGGCCCTAGCGGGGGCCGCACAGATACGCAGTATTTT. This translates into CAWSGPSGGRTDTQYF.

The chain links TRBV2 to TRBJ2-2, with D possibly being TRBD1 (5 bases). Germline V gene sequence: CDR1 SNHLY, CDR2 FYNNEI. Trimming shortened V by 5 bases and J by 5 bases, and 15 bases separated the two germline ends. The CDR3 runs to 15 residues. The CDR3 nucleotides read TGTGCCAGCAGTCCCCAGGGAAGTATTACCGGGGAGCTGTTTTTT. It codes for CASSPQGSITGELFF.

CDR3 coding DNA: TGCGCCAGCAGCCCACAGGGAGCAACTAATGAAAAACTGTTTTTT. Its protein product is CASSPQGATNEKLFF. V usage is TRBV5-1 and J usage is TRBJ1-4; D is perhaps TRBD1 (6 bases). The CDR3 totals 15 residues. The V gene's germline CDR1 is SGHRS and CDR2 YFSETQ. Trimming took off 4 bases at V and 0 bases at J, with 10 bases between the two ends.